The present entry profiles one T cell receptor beta chain with its context. Germline CDR1 SGHTS, CDR2 YDEGEE. The CDR3 contains 14 residues. The ends lost 4 bases at V and 5 bases at J; junction bases unmatched: 7. This entry comes from a study of blood T cell repertoires in COVID-19. Study information: Acute and convalescent COVID-19 samples came from the United States, Italy and Spain. T cells, B-cell-depleted T cells, or PBMCs supplied cDNA or gDNA.

In the study's own analysis: Nucleated cell number was recorded as an estimate derived from reference gene primer amplification. Repertoires were generated with immunoSEQ multiplex PCR, while TCRdb's copy carries only in-frame clones and drops some. V, J and clone size reflect that table, while D and trimming were determined from the DNA. The table lists 100,000 to 120,000 clones, 72% of them singletons. The TCR was taken from a woman between 55 and 75 years old with acute or convalescent COVID-19. The sequencing sample was made of peripheral blood. This chain links TRBV5-8 with TRBJ1-2; TRBD1 agrees at 8 bases. This CDR3 reads CASSLDRGPYGYTF. The DNA for the CDR3 is TGTGCCAGCAGCCTAGACAGGGGTCCTTATGGCTACACCTTC. The entire variable domain, with the rest obtained from reference TRBV5-8 and TRBJ1-2, is as follows: EAGVTQSPTHLIKTRGQQATLRCSPISGHTSVYWYQQALGLGLQFLLWYDEGEERNRGNFPPRFSGRQFPNYSSELNVNALELEDSALYLCASSLDRGPYGYTFGSGTRLTVV.